Listed below are T cell receptor beta chains from one sample, sequenced in a study of T cells in Graves' hyperthyroidism and ophthalmopathy. TCRdb independently ran MiXCR on the multiplex PCR reads; one entry per CDR3 protein. The repertoire has a few hundred thousand distinct CDR3 sequences, approximately 20% of them found once; the top ten carry about 48%. Sequenced input: blood. Every receptor here comes from a man aged 35 to 55 with Graves' hyperthyroidism. The CDR3 runs from the conserved cysteine through the conserved F or W. D genes are given only for firm matches. Clone size is stated in some rows and not others, as once, few, many or a class when expanded.

v_call,clone_size,d_call,j_call,cdr3_nt,cdr3_aa
TRBV6-2/TRBV6-3,-,TRBD1,TRBJ2-7,TGTGCCAGCAGTTACGGGGCAGGGGGCCCCTACGAGCAGTACTTC,CASSYGAGGPYEQYF
TRBV27,many,TRBD2,TRBJ2-7,TGTGCCAGCAGTTTATCGGGGGGTAGCGGGGGGAAGTACGAGCAGTACTTC,CASSLSGGSGGKYEQYF
TRBV10-1,few,TRBD1,TRBJ2-3,TGCGCCAGCAGTGATCATAGGGGGCGAAAGCAGTATTTT,CASSDHRGRKQYF
TRBV13,many,TRBD1,TRBJ1-1,TGTGCCAGCAGCTTAGACTCTTTCCGGACAGGGAGTACTGAAGCTTTCTTT,CASSLDSFRTGSTEAFF
TRBV12-3/TRBV12-4,many,-,TRBJ2-1,TGTGCCAGCAGTTTCCGGGAGTCCTACAATGAGCAGTTCTTC,CASSFRESYNEQFF
TRBV7-2,many,-,TRBJ1-2,TGTGCCAGCAGCTTAGAAGTGTACTATGGCTACACCTTC,CASSLEVYYGYTF
TRBV28,-,TRBD1,TRBJ2-3,TGTGCCAGCAGTCACCCGACAGGGCGCACAGATACGCAGTATTTT,CASSHPTGRTDTQYF
TRBV7-2,many,-,TRBJ2-3,TGTGCCAGCAAAGGGACGGTTAGCACAGATACGCAGTATTTT,CASKGTVSTDTQYF
TRBV20-1,many,-,TRBJ1-4,TGCAGTGCTAGAGATAGAGTAGAAAAACTGTTTTTT,CSARDRVEKLFF
TRBV27,many,-,TRBJ2-7,TGTGCCAGCAGTTTATCACGGCAGGGCGTCTACGAGCAGTACTTC,CASSLSRQGVYEQYF
TRBV10-2,-,-,TRBJ1-1,TGCGCCAGCATGTTCGCGGGGTCGAACACTGAAGCTTTCTTT,CASMFAGSNTEAFF
TRBV27,many,-,TRBJ2-2,TGTGCCAGCAGTGGGCACAGGACTGCTGGCGGGGAGCTGTTTTTT,CASSGHRTAGGELFF
TRBV15,many,-,TRBJ2-5,TGTGCCACCAGCAGAGGTACTGTCCTAAAGACCCAGTACTTC,CATSRGTVLKTQYF